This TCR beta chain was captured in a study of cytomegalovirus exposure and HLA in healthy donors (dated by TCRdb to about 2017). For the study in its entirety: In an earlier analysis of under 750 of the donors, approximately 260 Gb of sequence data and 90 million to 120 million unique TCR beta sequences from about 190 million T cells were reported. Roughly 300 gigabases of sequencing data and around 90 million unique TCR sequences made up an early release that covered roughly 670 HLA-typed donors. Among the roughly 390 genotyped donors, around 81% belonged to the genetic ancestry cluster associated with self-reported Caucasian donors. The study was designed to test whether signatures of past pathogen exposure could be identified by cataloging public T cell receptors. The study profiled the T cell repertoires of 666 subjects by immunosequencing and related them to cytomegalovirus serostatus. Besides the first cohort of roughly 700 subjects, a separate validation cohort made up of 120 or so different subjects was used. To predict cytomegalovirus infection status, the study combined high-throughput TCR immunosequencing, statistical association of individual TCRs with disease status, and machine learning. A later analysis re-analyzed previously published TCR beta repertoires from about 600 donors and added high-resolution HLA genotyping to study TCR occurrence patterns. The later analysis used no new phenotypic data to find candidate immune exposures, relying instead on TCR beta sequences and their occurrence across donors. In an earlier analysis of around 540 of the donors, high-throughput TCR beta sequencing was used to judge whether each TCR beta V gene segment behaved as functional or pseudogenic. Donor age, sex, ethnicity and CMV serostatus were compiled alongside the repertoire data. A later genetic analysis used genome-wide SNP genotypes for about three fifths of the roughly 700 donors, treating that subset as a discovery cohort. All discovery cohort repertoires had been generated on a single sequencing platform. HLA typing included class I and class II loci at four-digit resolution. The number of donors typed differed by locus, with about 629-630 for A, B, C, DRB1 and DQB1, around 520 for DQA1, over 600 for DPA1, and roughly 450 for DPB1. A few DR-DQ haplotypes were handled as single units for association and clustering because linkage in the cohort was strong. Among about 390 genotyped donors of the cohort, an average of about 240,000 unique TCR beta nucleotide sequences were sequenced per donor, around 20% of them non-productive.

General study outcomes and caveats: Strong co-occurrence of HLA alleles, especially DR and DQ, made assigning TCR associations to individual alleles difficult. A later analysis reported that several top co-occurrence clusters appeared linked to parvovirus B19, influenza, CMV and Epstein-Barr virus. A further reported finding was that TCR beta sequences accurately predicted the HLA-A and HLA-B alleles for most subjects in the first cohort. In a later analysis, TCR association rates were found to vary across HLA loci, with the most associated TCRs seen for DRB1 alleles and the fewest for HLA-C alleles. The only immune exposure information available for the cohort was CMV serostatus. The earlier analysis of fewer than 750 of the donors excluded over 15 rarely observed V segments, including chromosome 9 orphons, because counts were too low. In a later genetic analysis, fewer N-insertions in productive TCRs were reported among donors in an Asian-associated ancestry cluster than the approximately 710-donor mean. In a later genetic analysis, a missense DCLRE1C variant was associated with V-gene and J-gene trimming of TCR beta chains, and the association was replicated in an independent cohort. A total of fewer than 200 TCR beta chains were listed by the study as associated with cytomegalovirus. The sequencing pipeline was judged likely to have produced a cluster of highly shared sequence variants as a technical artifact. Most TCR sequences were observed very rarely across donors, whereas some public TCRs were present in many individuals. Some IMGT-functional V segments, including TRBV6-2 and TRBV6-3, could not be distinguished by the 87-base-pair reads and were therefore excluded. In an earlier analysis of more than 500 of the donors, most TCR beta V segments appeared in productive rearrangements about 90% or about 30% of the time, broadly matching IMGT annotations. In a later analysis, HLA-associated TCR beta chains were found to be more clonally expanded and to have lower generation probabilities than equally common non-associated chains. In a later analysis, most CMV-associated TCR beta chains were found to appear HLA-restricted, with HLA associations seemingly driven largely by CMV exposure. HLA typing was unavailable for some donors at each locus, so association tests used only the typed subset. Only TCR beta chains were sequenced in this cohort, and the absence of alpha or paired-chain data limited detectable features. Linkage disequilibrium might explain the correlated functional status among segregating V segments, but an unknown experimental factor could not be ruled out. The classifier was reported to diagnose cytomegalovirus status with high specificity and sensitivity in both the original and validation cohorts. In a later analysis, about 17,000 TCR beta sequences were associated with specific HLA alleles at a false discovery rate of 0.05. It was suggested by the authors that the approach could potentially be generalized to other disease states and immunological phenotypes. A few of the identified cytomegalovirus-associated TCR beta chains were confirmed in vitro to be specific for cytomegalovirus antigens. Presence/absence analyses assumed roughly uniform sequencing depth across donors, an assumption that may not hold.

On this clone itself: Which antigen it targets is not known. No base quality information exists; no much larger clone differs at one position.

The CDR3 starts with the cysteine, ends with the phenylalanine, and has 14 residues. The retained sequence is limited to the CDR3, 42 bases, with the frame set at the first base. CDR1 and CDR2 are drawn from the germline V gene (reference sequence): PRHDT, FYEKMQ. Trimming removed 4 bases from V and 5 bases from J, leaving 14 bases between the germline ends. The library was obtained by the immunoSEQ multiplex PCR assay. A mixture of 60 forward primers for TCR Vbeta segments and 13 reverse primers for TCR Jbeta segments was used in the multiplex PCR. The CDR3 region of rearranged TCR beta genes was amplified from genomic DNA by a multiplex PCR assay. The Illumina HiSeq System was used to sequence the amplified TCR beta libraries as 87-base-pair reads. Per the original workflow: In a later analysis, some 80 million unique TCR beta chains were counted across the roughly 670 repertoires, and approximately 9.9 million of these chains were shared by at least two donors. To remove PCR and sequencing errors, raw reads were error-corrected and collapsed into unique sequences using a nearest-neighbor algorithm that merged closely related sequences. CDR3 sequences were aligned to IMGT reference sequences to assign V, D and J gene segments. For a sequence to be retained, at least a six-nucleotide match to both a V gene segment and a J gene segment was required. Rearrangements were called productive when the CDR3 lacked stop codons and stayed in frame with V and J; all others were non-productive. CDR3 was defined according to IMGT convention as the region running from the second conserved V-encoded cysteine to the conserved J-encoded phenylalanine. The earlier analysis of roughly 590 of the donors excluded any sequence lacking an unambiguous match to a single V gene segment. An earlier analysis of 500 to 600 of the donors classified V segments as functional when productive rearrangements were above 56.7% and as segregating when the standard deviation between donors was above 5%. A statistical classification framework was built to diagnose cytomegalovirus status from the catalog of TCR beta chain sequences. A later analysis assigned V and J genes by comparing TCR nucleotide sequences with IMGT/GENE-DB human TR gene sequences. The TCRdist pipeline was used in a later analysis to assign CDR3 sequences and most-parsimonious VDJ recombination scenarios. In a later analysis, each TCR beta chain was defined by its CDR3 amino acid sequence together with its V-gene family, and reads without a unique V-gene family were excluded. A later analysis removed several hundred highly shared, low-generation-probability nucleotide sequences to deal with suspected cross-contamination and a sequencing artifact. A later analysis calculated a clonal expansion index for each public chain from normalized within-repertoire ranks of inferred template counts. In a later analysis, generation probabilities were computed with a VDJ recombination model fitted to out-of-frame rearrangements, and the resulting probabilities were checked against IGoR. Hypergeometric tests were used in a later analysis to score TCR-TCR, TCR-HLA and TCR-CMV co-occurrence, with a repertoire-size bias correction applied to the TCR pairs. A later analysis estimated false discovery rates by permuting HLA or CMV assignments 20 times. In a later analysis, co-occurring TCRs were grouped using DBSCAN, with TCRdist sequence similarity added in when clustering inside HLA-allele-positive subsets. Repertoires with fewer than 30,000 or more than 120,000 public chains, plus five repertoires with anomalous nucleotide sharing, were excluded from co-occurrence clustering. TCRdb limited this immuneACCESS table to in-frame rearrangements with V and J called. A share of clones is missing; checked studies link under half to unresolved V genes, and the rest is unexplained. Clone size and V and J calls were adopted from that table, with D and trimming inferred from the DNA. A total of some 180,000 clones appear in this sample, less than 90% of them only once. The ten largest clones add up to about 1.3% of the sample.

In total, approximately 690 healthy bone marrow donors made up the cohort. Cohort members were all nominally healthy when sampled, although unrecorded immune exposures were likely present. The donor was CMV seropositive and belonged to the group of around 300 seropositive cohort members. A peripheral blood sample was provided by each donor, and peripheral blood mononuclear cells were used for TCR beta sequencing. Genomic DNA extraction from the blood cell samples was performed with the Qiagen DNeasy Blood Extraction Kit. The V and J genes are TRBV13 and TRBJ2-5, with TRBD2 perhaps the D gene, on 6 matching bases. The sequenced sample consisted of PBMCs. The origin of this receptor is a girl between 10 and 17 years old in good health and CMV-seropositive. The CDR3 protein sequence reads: CASSSTQGGETQYF. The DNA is TGTGCCAGCAGCTCGACCCAGGGAGGTGAGACCCAGTACTTC.